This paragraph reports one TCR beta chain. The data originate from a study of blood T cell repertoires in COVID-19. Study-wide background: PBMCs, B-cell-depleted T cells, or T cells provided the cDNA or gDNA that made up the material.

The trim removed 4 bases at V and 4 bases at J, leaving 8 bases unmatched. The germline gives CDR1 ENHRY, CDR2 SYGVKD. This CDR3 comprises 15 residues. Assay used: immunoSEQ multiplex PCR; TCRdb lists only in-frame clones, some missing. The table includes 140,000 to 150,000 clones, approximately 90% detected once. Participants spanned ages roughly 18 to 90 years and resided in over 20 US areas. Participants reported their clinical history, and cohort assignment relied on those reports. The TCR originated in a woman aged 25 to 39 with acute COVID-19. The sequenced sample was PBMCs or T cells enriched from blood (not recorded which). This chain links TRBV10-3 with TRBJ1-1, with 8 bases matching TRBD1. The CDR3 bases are TGTGCCATCAGTGTCGGACAGGGCCGGGGCACTGAAGCTTTCTTT. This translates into CAISVGQGRGTEAFF.